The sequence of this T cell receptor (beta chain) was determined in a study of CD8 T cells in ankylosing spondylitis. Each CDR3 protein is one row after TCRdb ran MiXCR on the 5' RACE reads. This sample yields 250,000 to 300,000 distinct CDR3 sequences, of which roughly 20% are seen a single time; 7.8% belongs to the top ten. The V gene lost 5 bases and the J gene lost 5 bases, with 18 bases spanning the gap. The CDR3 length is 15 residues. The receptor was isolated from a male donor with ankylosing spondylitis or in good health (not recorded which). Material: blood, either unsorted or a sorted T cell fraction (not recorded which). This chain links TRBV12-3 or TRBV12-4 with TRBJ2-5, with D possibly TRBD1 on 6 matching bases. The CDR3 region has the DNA TGTGCCAGCAGTCGCCCAATTCACGACAGGGAGACCCAGTACTTC. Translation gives CASSRPIHDRETQYF.